Listed below are T cell receptor beta chains from one sample, sequenced in a study of T cell repertoires in aging, cancer and after chemotherapy. TCRdb re-analysed the multiplex PCR reads in MiXCR, keeping a single row per CDR3 protein. The sample lists some 9,900 distinct CDR3 sequences; around 25% were seen once. The specimen was blood. These receptors were taken from a human donor in good health. The CDR3 runs from the conserved cysteine through the conserved F or W. Each record gives: J gene, D gene, V gene, clone size, CDR3 protein, CDR3 DNA. A D gene is named only where the DNA matches it firmly. The size entry is marked missing in some rows and otherwise reads once, few, many or a size class.

TRBJ1-5 | - | TRBV6-5 | medium-sized | CASSPGSGGQPQHF | TGTGCCAGCAGCCCCGGGTCCGGCGGACAGCCCCAGCATTTT
TRBJ1-2 | - | TRBV20-1 | - | CSARSLPMGPPGDYGYTF | TGCAGTGCTAGAAGTCTGCCAATGGGCCCGCCGGGGGACTATGGCTACACCTTC
TRBJ1-6 | TRBD1 | TRBV5-6 | medium-sized | CASSFRGTGGSPLHF | TGTGCCAGCAGCTTTCGTGGGACAGGGGGTTCACCCCTCCACTTT
TRBJ2-1 | TRBD2 | TRBV11-1 | few | CASSWYGTNNYNEQFF | TGTGCCAGCAGTTGGTACGGGACTAACAACTACAATGAGCAGTTCTTC
TRBJ1-5 | TRBD1 | TRBV7-2 | few | CASSLVSGGNQPQHF | TGTGCCAGCAGCTTAGTCTCAGGGGGGAATCAGCCCCAGCATTTT
TRBJ2-7 | TRBD1 | TRBV5-6 | - | CASSFSGTGSSYEQYF | TGTGCCAGCAGCTTTTCCGGGACAGGGAGCTCCTACGAGCAGTACTTC
TRBJ1-1 | - | TRBV28 | - | CASSLRGIFAEAFF | TGTGCCAGCAGTCTGAGAGGGATTTTCGCTGAAGCTTTCTTT
TRBJ1-4 | TRBD1 | TRBV19 | - | CASSLTGAPGEKLFF | TGTGCCAGTAGCTTAACAGGGGCTCCTGGTGAAAAACTGTTTTTT
TRBJ1-4 | - | TRBV18 | - | CASSPPGTVGEKLFF | TGTGCCAGCTCACCACCGGGGACGGTGGGTGAAAAACTGTTTTTT
TRBJ1-4 | - | TRBV12-3/TRBV12-4 | once | CANSYLEIVNEKLFF | TGTGCCAACAGTTACCTAGAGATAGTTAATGAAAAACTGTTTTTT
TRBJ1-5 | - | TRBV6-6 | - | CASSNGEANQPQHF | TGTGCCAGCAGCAACGGGGAGGCGAATCAGCCCCAGCATTTT
TRBJ2-3 | TRBD2 | TRBV28 | few | CASSLVSGRADTQYF | TGTGCCAGCAGTTTGGTTAGCGGGAGGGCAGATACGCAGTATTTT
TRBJ2-3 | TRBD2 | TRBV20-1 | few | CSASGLADTDTQYF | TGCAGTGCCTCAGGACTAGCGGACACAGATACGCAGTATTTT
TRBJ2-7 | TRBD2 | TRBV29-1 | medium-sized | CSVRLAGAYEQYF | TGCAGCGTTAGACTAGCGGGAGCCTACGAGCAGTACTTC
TRBJ2-3 | TRBD2 | TRBV6-5 | - | CASSPATSGSTDTQYF | TGTGCCAGCAGTCCTGCGACTAGCGGGAGTACAGATACGCAGTATTTT
TRBJ2-7 | - | TRBV20-1 | - | CSAREPRVAYEQYF | TGCAGTGCTAGAGAGCCCAGGGTTGCCTACGAGCAGTACTTC
TRBJ2-1 | TRBD2 | TRBV6-2/TRBV6-3 | - | CASSQSLGTSGPYNEQFF | TGTGCCAGCAGTCAGAGCCTCGGGACTAGCGGGCCTTACAATGAGCAGTTCTTC